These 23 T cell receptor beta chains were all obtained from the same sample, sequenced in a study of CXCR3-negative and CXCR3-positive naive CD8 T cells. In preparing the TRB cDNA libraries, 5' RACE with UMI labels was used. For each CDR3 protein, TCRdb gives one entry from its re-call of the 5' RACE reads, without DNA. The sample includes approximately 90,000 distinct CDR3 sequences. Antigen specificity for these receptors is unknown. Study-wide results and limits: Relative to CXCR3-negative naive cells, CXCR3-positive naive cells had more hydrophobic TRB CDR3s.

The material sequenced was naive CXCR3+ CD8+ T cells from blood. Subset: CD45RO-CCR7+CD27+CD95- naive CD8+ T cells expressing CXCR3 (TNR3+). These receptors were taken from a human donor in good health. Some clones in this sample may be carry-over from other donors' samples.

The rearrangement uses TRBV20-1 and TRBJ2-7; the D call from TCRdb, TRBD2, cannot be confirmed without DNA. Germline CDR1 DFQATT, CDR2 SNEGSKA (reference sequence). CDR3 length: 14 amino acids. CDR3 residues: CSARAAGGPYEQYF.

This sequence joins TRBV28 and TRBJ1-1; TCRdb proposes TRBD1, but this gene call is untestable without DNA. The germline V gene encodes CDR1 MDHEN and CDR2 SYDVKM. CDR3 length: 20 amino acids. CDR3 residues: CASSSYPGQGASGMNTEAFF.

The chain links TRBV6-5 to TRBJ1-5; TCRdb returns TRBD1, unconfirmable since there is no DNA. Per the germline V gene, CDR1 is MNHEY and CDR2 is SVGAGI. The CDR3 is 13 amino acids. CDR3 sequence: CASSWGGNQPQHF.

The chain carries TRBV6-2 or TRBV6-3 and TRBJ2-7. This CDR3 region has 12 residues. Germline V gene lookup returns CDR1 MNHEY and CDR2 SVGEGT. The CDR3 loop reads CASSTISYEQYF.

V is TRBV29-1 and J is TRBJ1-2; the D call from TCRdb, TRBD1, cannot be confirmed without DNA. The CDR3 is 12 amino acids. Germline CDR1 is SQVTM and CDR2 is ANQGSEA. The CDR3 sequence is CSVGTGDYGYTF.

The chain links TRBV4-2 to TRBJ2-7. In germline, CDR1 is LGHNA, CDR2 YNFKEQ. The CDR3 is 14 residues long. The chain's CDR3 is CASSQSKGDYEQYF.

The CDR3 loop is CASSSQYLDTEAFF. This chain links TRBV7-8 with TRBJ1-1. Germline-derived CDR1 and CDR2 are SGHVS and FQNEAQ. The length of the CDR3 is 14 residues.

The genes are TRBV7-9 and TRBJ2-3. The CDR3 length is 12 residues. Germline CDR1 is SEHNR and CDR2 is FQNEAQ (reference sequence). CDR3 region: CASSHYTDTQYF.

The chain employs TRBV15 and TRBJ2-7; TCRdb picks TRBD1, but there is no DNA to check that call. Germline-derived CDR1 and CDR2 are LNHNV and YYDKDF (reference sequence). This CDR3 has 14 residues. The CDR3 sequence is CATSRGQGAYEQYF. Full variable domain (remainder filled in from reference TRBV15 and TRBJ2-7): DAMVIQNPRYQVTQFGKPVTLSCSQTLNHNVMYWYQQKSSQAPKLLFHYYDKDFNNEADTPDNFQSRRPNTSFCFLDIRSPGLGDTAMYLCATSRGQGAYEQYFGPGTRLTVT.

CDR3 sequence: CASSQVLAGFYEQYF. The genes are TRBV4-3 and TRBJ2-7; TCRdb outputs TRBD2, but without DNA this stays unchecked. The CDR3 runs 15 residues. Germline values: CDR1 LGHNA, CDR2 YSLEER.

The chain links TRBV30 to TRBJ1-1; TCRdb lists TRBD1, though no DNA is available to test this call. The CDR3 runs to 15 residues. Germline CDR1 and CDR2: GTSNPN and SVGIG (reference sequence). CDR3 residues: CAWATPGHLNTEAFF. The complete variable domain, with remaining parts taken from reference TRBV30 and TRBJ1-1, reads SQTIHQWPATLVQPVGSPLSLECTVEGTSNPNLYWYRQAAGRGLQLLFYSVGIGQISSEVPQNLSASRPQDRQFILSSKKLLLSDSGFYLCAWATPGHLNTEAFFGQGTRLTVV.

The CDR3 region is CASSLARGDRGQYYGYTF. The chain is built from TRBV7-8 and TRBJ1-2; TCRdb calls TRBD1, which cannot be checked without DNA. This CDR3 comprises 18 residues. Per the germline V gene, CDR1 is SGHVS and CDR2 is FQNEAQ.

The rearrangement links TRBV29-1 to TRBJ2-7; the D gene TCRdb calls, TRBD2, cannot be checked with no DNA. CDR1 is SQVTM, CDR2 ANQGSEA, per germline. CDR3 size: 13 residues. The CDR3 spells CSGAGGVSYEQYF.

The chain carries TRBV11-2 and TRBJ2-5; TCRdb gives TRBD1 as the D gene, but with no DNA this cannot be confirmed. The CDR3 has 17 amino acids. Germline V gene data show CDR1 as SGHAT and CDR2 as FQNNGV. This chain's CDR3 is CASSLSPGQGPRETQYF.

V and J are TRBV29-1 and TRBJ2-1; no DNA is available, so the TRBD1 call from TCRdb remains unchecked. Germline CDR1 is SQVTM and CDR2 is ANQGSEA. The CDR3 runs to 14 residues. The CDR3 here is CSVALGGYGDEQFF.

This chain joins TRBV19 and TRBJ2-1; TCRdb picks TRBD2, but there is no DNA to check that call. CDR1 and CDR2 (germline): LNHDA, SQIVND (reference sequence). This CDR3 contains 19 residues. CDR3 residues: CASSIDRASGRPLNNGQFF.

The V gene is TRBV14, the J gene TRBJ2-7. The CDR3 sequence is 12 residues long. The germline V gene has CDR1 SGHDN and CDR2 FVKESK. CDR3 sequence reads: CASSNLEYEQYF. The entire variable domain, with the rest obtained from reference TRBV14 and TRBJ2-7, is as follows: EAGVTQFPSHSVIEKGQTVTLRCDPISGHDNLYWYRRVMGKEIKFLLHFVKESKQDESGMPNNRFLAERTGGTYSTLKVQPAELEDSGVYFCASSNLEYEQYFGPGTRLTVT.

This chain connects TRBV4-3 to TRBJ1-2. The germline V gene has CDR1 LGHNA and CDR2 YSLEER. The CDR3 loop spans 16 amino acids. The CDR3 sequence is CASSQELALTSYGYTF.

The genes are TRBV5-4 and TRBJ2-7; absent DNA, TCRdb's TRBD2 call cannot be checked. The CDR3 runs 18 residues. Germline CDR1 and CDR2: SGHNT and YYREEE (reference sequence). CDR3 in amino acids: CASSRLGQAGTSSYEQYF.

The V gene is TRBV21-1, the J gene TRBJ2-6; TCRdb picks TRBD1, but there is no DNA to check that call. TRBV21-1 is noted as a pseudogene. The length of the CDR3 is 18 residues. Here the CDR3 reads CASSKSGASRGVGNVLTF.

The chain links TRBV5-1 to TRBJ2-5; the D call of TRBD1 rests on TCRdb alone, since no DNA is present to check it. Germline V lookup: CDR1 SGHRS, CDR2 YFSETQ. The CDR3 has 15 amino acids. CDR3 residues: CASIATGRSAETQYF. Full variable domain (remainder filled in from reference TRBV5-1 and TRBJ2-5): KAGVTQTPRYLIKTRGQQVTLSCSPISGHRSVSWYQQTPGQGLQFLFEYFSETQRNKGNFPGRFSGRQFSNSRSEMNVSTLELGDSALYLCASIATGRSAETQYFGPGTRLLVL.

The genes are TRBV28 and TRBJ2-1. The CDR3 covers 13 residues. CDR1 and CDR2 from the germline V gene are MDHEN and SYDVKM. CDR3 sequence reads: CASSLWAVNEQFF.

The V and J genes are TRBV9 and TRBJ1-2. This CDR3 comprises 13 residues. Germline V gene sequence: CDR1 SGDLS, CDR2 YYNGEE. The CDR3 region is CASSVGGSYGYTF. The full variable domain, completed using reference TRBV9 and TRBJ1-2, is DSGVTQTPKHLITATGQRVTLRCSPRSGDLSVYWYQQSLDQGLQFLIQYYNGEERAKGNILERFSAQQFPDLHSELNLSSLELGDSALYFCASSVGGSYGYTFGSGTRLTVV.